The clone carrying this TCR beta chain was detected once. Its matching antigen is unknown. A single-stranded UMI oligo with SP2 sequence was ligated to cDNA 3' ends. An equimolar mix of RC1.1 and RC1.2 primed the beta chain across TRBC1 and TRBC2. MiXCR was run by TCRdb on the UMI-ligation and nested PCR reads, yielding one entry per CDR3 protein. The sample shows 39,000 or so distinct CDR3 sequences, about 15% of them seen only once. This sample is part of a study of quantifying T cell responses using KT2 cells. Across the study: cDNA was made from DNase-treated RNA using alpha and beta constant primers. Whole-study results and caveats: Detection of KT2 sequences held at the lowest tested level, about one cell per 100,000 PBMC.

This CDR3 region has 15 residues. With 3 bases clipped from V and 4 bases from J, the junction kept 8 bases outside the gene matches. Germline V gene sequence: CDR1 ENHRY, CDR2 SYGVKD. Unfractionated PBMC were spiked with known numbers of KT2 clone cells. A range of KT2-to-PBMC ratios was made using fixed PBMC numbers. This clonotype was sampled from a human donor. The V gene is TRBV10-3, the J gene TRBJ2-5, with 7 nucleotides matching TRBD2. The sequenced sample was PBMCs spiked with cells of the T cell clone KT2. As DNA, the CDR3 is TGTGCCATCAGTGATTCTAGCGGAGCCGTAGAGACCCAGTACTTC. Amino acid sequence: CAISDSSGAVETQYF.